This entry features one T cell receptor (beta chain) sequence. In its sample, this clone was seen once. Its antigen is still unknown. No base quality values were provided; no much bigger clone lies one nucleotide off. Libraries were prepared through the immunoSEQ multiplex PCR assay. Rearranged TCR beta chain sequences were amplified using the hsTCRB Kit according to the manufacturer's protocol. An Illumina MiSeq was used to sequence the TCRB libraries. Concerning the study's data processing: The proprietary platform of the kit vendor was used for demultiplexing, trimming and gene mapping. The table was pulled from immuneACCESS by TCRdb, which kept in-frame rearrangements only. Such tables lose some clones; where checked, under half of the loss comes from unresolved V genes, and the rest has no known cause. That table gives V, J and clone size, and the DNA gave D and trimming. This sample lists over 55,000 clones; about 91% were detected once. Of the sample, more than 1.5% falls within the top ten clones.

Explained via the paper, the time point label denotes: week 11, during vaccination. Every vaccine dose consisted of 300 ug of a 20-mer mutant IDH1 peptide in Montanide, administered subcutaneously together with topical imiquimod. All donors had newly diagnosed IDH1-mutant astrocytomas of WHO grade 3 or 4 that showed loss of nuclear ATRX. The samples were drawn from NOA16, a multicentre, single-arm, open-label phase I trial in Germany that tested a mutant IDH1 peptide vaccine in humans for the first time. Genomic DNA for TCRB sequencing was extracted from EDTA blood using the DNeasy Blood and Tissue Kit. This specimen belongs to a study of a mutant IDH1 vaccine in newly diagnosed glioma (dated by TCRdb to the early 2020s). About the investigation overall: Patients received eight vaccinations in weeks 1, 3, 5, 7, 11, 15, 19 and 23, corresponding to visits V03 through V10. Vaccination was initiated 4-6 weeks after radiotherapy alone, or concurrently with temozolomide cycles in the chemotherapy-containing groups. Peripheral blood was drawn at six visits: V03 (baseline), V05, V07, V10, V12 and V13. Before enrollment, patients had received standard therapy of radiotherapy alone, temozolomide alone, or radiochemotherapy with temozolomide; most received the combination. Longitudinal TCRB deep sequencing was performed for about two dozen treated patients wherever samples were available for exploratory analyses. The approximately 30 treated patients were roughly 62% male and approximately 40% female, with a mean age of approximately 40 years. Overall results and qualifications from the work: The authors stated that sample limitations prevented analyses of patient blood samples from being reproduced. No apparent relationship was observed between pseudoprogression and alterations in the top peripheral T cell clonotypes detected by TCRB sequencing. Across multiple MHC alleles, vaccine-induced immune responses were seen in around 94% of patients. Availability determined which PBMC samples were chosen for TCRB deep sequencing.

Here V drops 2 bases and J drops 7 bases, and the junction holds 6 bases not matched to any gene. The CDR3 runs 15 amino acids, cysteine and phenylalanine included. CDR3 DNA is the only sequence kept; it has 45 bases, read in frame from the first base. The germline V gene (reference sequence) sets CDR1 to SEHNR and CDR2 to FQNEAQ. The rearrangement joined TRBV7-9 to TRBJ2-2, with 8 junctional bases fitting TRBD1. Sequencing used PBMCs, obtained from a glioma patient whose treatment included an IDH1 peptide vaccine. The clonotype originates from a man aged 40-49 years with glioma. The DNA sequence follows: TGTGCCAGCAGCTTAACTAACAGGGGGTTCGGGGAGCTGTTTTTT. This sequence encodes CASSLTNRGFGELFF.